The 20 T cell receptor beta chains below all came from one sample that was sequenced in a study of graft-versus-host responses after intestinal transplantation. The table came from immunoSEQ multiplex PCR; TCRdb's copy has only in-frame clones and leaves some out. The sample carries roughly 92,000 clones, about 90% recorded once. Their antigens remain unidentified. The sequenced sample was unstimulated CD4+ T cells sorted from spleen or lymph node cells, obtained before intestinal transplant. The receptors here all came from a human donor who received an intestinal transplant.

This chain links TRBV7-9 with TRBJ1-2; D not resolved. Germline loops: CDR1 SEHNR, CDR2 FQNEAQ (reference sequence). The CDR3 is made up of 16 amino acids. The V end lost 0 bases, the J end lost 1 base, and 12 bases lay between the germline ends. Here the CDR3 reads CASSLAWADLNYGYTF. CDR3 in DNA: TGTGCCAGCAGCTTAGCTTGGGCAGACCTTAACTATGGCTACACCTTC.

This rearrangement joins TRBV2 to TRBJ2-5, with 7 positions matching TRBD2. The CDR3 is 15 residues long. Germline trimming cut 6 bases from V and 2 bases from J; bases unmatched to any gene: 9. CDR1 and CDR2 from the germline V gene are SNHLY and FYNNEI. The CDR3 reads CASSANGGGQETQYF. DNA for the CDR3: TGTGCCAGCAGCGCGAATGGGGGGGGACAAGAGACCCAGTACTTC.

The rearrangement links TRBV4-1 to TRBJ1-5; D gene ambiguous. V was shortened by 1 base and J by 0 bases, with 4 bases between the two germline ends. Germline loops: CDR1 MGHRA, CDR2 YSYEKL. This CDR3 has 14 amino acids. The CDR3 loop reads CASSQALSNQPQHF. For the CDR3, the DNA is TGCGCCAGCAGCCAAGCCCTTAGCAATCAGCCCCAGCATTTT.

The chain employs TRBV5-1 and TRBJ2-3; D is uncertain. Germline CDR1 reads SGHRS; CDR2 reads YFSETQ. V was shortened by 0 bases and J by 5 bases, with 4 bases between the two germline ends. The CDR3 length is 12 residues. CDR3 sequence (DNA): TGCGCCAGCAGCTTGGTCGGAGATACGCAGTATTTT. Translated: CASSLVGDTQYF.

The gene calls are TRBV19 and TRBJ1-1, with D possibly TRBD1 on 5 matching bases. The germline gives CDR1 LNHDA, CDR2 SQIVND (reference sequence). The CDR3 loop spans 13 amino acids. V was clipped by 6 bases and J by 1 base, with 9 bases between them. The CDR3 loop reads CASRPDRNTEAFF. The DNA of the CDR3 is TGTGCCAGTAGACCAGACAGGAACACTGAAGCTTTCTTT.

The V and J genes are TRBV6-1 and TRBJ2-5, with TRBD1 identical over 10 bases. J lost 11 bases, V lost 4 bases, and 10 bases had no gene match. Germline V gives CDR1 MNHNS, CDR2 SASEGT. The CDR3 runs to 14 residues. The CDR3 coding sequence is TGTGCCAGCAGTGGGACAGGGGGGGCTGGGGAGCAGTACTTC. Translation: CASSGTGGAGEQYF.

This sequence joins TRBV27 and TRBJ2-1, with D perhaps matching TRBD1 (5 bases). The CDR3 has 15 amino acids. Looked up from germline, CDR1 is MNHEY and CDR2 is SMNVEV (reference sequence). Deletions cut 5 bases from V and 6 bases from J, with 17 bases between. The CDR3 region is CASSPDVGQGNEQFF. In DNA, the CDR3 is TGTGCCAGCAGTCCCGACGTGGGGCAGGGCAATGAGCAGTTCTTC.

The chain recombines TRBV5-8 with TRBJ1-4; D remains ambiguous. Germline CDR1 is SGHTS and CDR2 is YDEGEE. Trimming took 4 bases from V and 4 from J, leaving 14 bases between them. The CDR3 sequence is 15 residues long. The CDR3 coding sequence is TGTGCCAGCAGCAACCAGGATAGAAATAATGAAAAACTGTTTTTT. Amino acid sequence: CASSNQDRNNEKLFF.

The gene calls are TRBV15 and TRBJ2-5, with 11 bases fitting TRBD2. The CDR3 extends over 18 amino acids. Germline V gives CDR1 LNHNV, CDR2 YYDKDF (reference sequence). The junction had 16 bases not matched to a gene; V was cut back by 5 bases and J by 5 bases. CDR3 in amino acids: CATSASGSRASGGETQYF. The CDR3 nucleotides read TGTGCCACCAGCGCCAGCGGGTCTCGGGCTAGCGGGGGGGAGACCCAGTACTTC.

Points on this clone: Other DNA sequences in this sample translate to the same CDR3. V is TRBV7-9 and J is TRBJ1-5; 7 nucleotides line up with TRBD1. Germline V CDR1 and CDR2: SEHNR, FQNEAQ (reference sequence). The CDR3 runs 15 residues. Trimming cost V 3 bases and J 4 bases; bases outside gene matches: 6. The CDR3 spells CASSLAGGGNQPQHF. In nucleotides, the CDR3 is TGTGCCAGCAGCTTGGCAGGGGGTGGGAATCAGCCCCAGCATTTT.

The chain joins TRBV11-2 to TRBJ1-3, with D hard to call. Germline assignment: CDR1 SGHAT and CDR2 FQNNGV. The CDR3 has 14 residues. Trimming stripped 4 bases from V and 4 bases from J, with 11 bases between. The CDR3 coding sequence is TGTGCCAGCAGCTGGCAGGCGTTCGGAAACACCATATATTTT. This translates into CASSWQAFGNTIYF.

The J gene is TRBJ2-7, the V gene TRBV1; the DNA was not used to check the table's D call, TRBD1. TRBV1 is an annotated pseudogene. This CDR3 is built from 12 residues. This CDR3 reads CTSRFEGVEQYF. CDR3 bases: TGCACCAGCAGGTTCGAGGGGGTCGAGCAGTACTTC.

For the CDR3, the DNA is TGTGCCAGCAGCTTATGGGCTAGCGGGGGGGGTGAGCAGTTCTTC. It codes for CASSLWASGGGEQFF. The chain links TRBV11-2 to TRBJ2-1, with 12 bases fitting TRBD2. J lost 9 bases, V lost 2 bases, and 5 bases had no gene match. Germline V lookup: CDR1 SGHAT, CDR2 FQNNGV. This CDR3 contains 15 residues. Together with reference TRBV11-2 and TRBJ2-1, the CDR3 gives the full variable domain: EAGVAQSPRYKIIEKRQSVAFWCNPISGHATLYWYQQILGQGPKLLIQFQNNGVVDDSQLPKDRFSAERLKGVDSTLKIQPAKLEDSAVYLCASSLWASGGGEQFFGPGTRLTVL.

The chain couples TRBV5-1 to TRBJ1-6, with D unresolved. V was trimmed by 0 bases and J by 0 bases, leaving 7 bases between them. The CDR3 contains 16 residues. CDR1 is SGHRS, CDR2 YFSETQ, per germline. This CDR3 is CASSLGSSSYNSPLHF. CDR3 sequence (DNA): TGCGCCAGCAGCTTGGGGAGCAGCTCCTATAATTCACCCCTCCACTTT.

V usage is TRBV9 and J usage is TRBJ2-2; 9 bases are a match to TRBD2. The CDR3 covers 15 residues. V dropped 0 bases and J dropped 6; count of bases not matched to a gene: 3. The germline CDR1 and CDR2 sequences are SGDLS and YYNGEE. Written as DNA, the CDR3 is TGTGCCAGCAGCGTAGATGGGACTAGCCCCGGGGAGCTGTTTTTT. This gives the protein CASSVDGTSPGELFF.

This chain links TRBV11-2 with TRBJ2-5; 11 positions match TRBD2. Trimming cost V 3 bases and J 3 bases; bases outside gene matches: 0. This CDR3 comprises 14 residues. Germline values: CDR1 SGHAT, CDR2 FQNNGV. CDR3 protein: CASSFSGGEETQYF. DNA for the CDR3: TGTGCCAGCAGCTTTAGCGGGGGGGAAGAGACCCAGTACTTC.

The V call is TRBV7-3, the J call TRBJ2-2, with 7 bases matching TRBD2. Germline trimming cut 5 bases from V and 1 base from J; bases unmatched to any gene: 7. This CDR3 is built from 16 residues. In germline, CDR1 is SGHTA, CDR2 FQGTGA. The CDR3 loop reads CASSARGTGNTGELFF. Written as DNA, the CDR3 is TGTGCCAGCAGCGCGCGGGGGACCGGGAACACCGGGGAGCTGTTTTTT.

The chain links TRBV5-1 to TRBJ2-4; no firm D call. This CDR3 is built from 15 residues. From germline, CDR1 is SGHRS and CDR2 YFSETQ. Trimming shortened V by 3 bases and J by 2 bases, and 12 bases separated the two germline ends. The CDR3 DNA reads TGCGCCAGCAGCTCCTACAGTGGCACCAAAAACATTCAGTACTTC. Translating gives CASSSYSGTKNIQYF.

This chain links TRBV6-1 with TRBJ1-2; the D gene is possibly TRBD1 (6 bases). Germline-derived CDR1 and CDR2 are MNHNS and SASEGT. The CDR3 contains 13 residues. Trimming stripped 6 bases from V and 8 bases from J, with 16 bases between. This CDR3 reads CASSPNRVGGYTF. The CDR3 DNA reads TGTGCCAGCAGCCCAAACAGGGTCGGGGGCTACACCTTC.

The count of this clone is one. This chain uses TRBV5-6 with TRBJ2-5, with D possibly being TRBD1 (6 bases). CDR3 size: 13 residues. Germline loops: CDR1 SGHDT, CDR2 YYEEEE. The V gene lost 2 bases and the J gene lost 7 bases, with 12 bases spanning the gap. CDR3 nucleotides: TGTGCCAGCAGCTTTTGGGGCAGGGGGACCCAGTACTTC. Amino acids: CASSFWGRGTQYF.